The 32 T cell receptor beta chains in this list originate from one sample, sequenced in a study of blood T cells in healthy people across ages. Alongside a J-beta primer mix, a sample-barcoded 5' primer served in a second PCR lasting about 7 to 12 cycles. MiXCR was run by TCRdb on the 5' RACE reads, yielding one entry per CDR3 protein. The table records roughly 2 million distinct CDR3 sequences, roughly 49% of them present only once. The sequenced sample was blood. All receptors derive from a woman aged 40 to 50 in good health.

The rearrangement joins TRBV10-1 to TRBJ2-5; the D gene is possibly TRBD1 (5 bases). Germline V gene data show CDR1 as WNHNN and CDR2 as SYGVQD (reference sequence). V lost 4 bases and J lost 0, with 15 bases in between. The CDR3 totals 16 residues. The CDR3 nucleotides are TGCGCCAGCAGTGTCGGGTCAGGGCCCCACCAAGAGACCCAGTACTTC. Its translation: CASSVGSGPHQETQYF.

This chain uses TRBV7-2 with TRBJ2-3, with 13 nucleotides matching TRBD2. This CDR3 has 16 amino acids. Per the germline V gene, CDR1 is SGHTA and CDR2 is FQGNSA. J gave up 4 bases and V 5 bases, and 6 bases lay outside the gene matches. The CDR3 region has the DNA TGTGCCAGCAGCAGAACTAGCGGGGGGGTGTCAGATACGCAGTATTTT. Translating gives CASSRTSGGVSDTQYF.

This clonotype was seen only a few times. This chain joins TRBV14 and TRBJ1-2, with D hard to call. The CDR3 loop spans 15 amino acids. Germline V CDR1 and CDR2: SGHDN, FVKESK. V was pared by 1 base and J by 3 bases, with 12 bases between. For the CDR3, the DNA is TGTGCCAGCAGCCAAGTTGGAGGGTCGGACTATGGCTACACCTTC. This translates into CASSQVGGSDYGYTF. The entire variable domain, with the rest obtained from reference TRBV14 and TRBJ1-2, is as follows: EAGVTQFPSHSVIEKGQTVTLRCDPISGHDNLYWYRRVMGKEIKFLLHFVKESKQDESGMPNNRFLAERTGGTYSTLKVQPAELEDSGVYFCASSQVGGSDYGYTFGSGTRLTVV.

The genes are TRBV20-1 and TRBJ2-5; D assignment may be TRBD1 or TRBD2 (5 bases each). The germline V gene has CDR1 DFQATT and CDR2 SNEGSKA (reference sequence). This CDR3 region has 14 residues. The ends were cut back, 0 bases at V and 5 bases at J, with 13 bases in the middle. The CDR3 region is CSARDRGAWETQYF. The DNA of the CDR3 is TGCAGTGCTAGAGATAGAGGGGCTTGGGAGACCCAGTACTTC.

This rearrangement joins TRBV20-1 to TRBJ1-2; D gene ambiguous. Deletions cut 7 bases from V and 3 bases from J, with 15 bases between. From germline, CDR1 is DFQATT and CDR2 SNEGSKA (reference sequence). The CDR3 totals 13 residues. The CDR3 region is CSVRRPPDYGYTF. The CDR3 DNA sequence: TGCAGTGTCAGGCGCCCACCTGACTATGGCTACACCTTC.

The V gene is TRBV5-1, the J gene TRBJ2-7; a possible D gene is TRBD1 (6 bases). Germline V CDR1 and CDR2: SGHRS, YFSETQ. The V end lost 0 bases, the J end lost 2 bases, and 12 bases lay between the germline ends. This CDR3 is 15 amino acids long. The CDR3 here is CASSLGGGFPYEQYF. CDR3 bases: TGCGCCAGCAGCTTGGGAGGGGGTTTTCCCTACGAGCAGTACTTC.

The chain has TRBV12-3 or TRBV12-4 and TRBJ2-5; the match to TRBD2 covers 7 bases. Trimming removed 6 bases from V and 3 bases from J; junction bases left unmatched: 7. This CDR3 comprises 14 residues. The DNA of the CDR3 is TGTGCCAGCAGCCCAGCGGGGATGGAAGAGACCCAGTACTTC. It translates to CASSPAGMEETQYF.

This clonotype showed up just a few times. The V and J genes are TRBV7-2 and TRBJ2-6, with unresolved D. Trimming removed 1 base from V and 4 bases from J, with 8 bases in between. The CDR3 runs 15 residues. Per the germline V gene, CDR1 is SGHTA and CDR2 is FQGNSA. The CDR3 spells CASSLVAGGANVLTF. CDR3 DNA sequence: TGTGCCAGCAGCTTAGTCGCAGGAGGGGCCAACGTCCTGACTTTC. Filled out from reference TRBV7-2 and TRBJ2-6, the complete variable domain reads GAGVSQSPSNKVTEKGKDVELRCDPISGHTALYWYRQSLGQGLEFLIYFQGNSAPDKSGLPSDRFSAERTGGSVSTLTIQRTQQEDSAVYLCASSLVAGGANVLTFGAGSRLTVL.

The V and J genes are TRBV5-1 and TRBJ2-5, with a weak D call TRBD2 (6 bases). The last part of the DNA fits TRBJ2-4 better; the J call may be wrong. CDR1 is SGHRS and CDR2 is YFSETQ in the germline V gene. The CDR3 spans 16 residues. The CDR3 loop reads CASSPRGGGVRDIQYF. The CDR3, as DNA: TGCGCCAGCAGCCCGAGGGGCGGCGGGGTCAGGGACATTCAGTACTTC.

This chain joins TRBV25-1 and TRBJ2-5; TRBD2 matches 9 bases. V shed 4 bases and J 3 bases; nucleotides not matched to a gene: 12. Germline V gives CDR1 MGHDK, CDR2 SYGVNS. The CDR3 is 17 residues long. This CDR3 is CASSGWGSGGFKETQYF. The CDR3 DNA reads TGTGCCAGCAGTGGCTGGGGTAGCGGGGGTTTTAAAGAGACCCAGTACTTC.

The genes are TRBV28 and TRBJ2-7; D not certain. V was shortened by 5 bases and J by 5 bases, with 16 bases between the two germline ends. This CDR3 has 14 amino acids. CDR1 and CDR2 (germline): MDHEN, SYDVKM. Here the CDR3 DNA reads TGTGCCAGCAGTGTAACAAGGGATCCCGACGAGCAGTACTTC. Protein sequence: CASSVTRDPDEQYF.

The table lists this clonotype with a few counts. DNA for the CDR3: TGTGCCAGCAGCCAACTCTTGGGCTCCTACGAGCAGTACTTC. It encodes CASSQLLGSYEQYF. The chain employs TRBV12-3 or TRBV12-4 and TRBJ2-7; D is unresolved. V was clipped by 6 bases and J by 0 bases, with 12 bases between them. This CDR3 has 14 residues.

A few counts support this clonotype. The V and J genes are TRBV12-3 or TRBV12-4 and TRBJ1-4; no clear D. V was pared by 6 bases and J by 0 bases, with 8 bases between. The CDR3 is made up of 14 amino acids. The CDR3 region has the DNA TGTGCCAGCAGATACAGTACAACTAATGAAAAACTGTTTTTT. Translated, it gives CASRYSTTNEKLFF.

Only a few counts were recorded for this clonotype. The chain couples TRBV5-1 to TRBJ2-3; 12 nucleotides agree with TRBD2. The germline V gene has CDR1 SGHRS and CDR2 YFSETQ. V gave up 4 bases and J gave up 5 bases; unmatched junction bases: 8. The CDR3 is made up of 16 amino acids. In nucleotides, the CDR3 is TGCGCCAGCAGCCCCGGACTAGCGGGGCCCGGAGATACGCAGTATTTT. Amino acid sequence: CASSPGLAGPGDTQYF. The variable domain in full, completed from reference TRBV5-1 and TRBJ2-3, reads KAGVTQTPRYLIKTRGQQVTLSCSPISGHRSVSWYQQTPGQGLQFLFEYFSETQRNKGNFPGRFSGRQFSNSRSEMNVSTLELGDSALYLCASSPGLAGPGDTQYFGPGTRLTVL.

This chain connects TRBV6-2 or TRBV6-3 to TRBJ1-2, with D unresolved. This CDR3 is 14 amino acids long. The germline V gene encodes CDR1 MNHEY and CDR2 SVGEGT. Trimming took 0 bases from V and 7 from J, leaving 12 bases between them. CDR3 in DNA: TGTGCCAGCAGTTACTCAAGCCGGGGAGGTGGCTACACCTTC. This gives the protein CASSYSSRGGGYTF.

The chain recombines TRBV11-2 with TRBJ2-1, with a possible D match to TRBD2 (6 bases). Germline V lookup: CDR1 SGHAT, CDR2 FQNNGV. The CDR3 totals 14 residues. Trimming left V 6 bases short and J 10 bases short, with 19 bases between. This CDR3 reads CASRITGLSYEQFF. DNA of the CDR3: TGTGCCAGCAGAATAACGGGACTGAGTTACGAGCAGTTCTTC.

This clonotype came up many times. The rearrangement joins TRBV7-2 to TRBJ2-3; D unclear. V lost 5 bases and J lost 2, with 11 bases in between. The CDR3 sequence is 14 residues long. The germline CDR1 and CDR2 sequences are SGHTA and FQGNSA. For the CDR3, the DNA is TGTGCCAGCAGCCCATTTAGCTCCACAGATACGCAGTATTTT. It is translated as CASSPFSSTDTQYF.

The chain couples TRBV10-3 to TRBJ2-3; 7 bases are a match to TRBD2. The CDR3 runs 15 residues. J lost 4 bases, V lost 6 bases, and 10 bases had no gene match. Per the germline V gene, CDR1 is ENHRY and CDR2 is SYGVKD. The CDR3 sequence: CAISDGGGIADTQYF. CDR3 bases: TGTGCCATCAGCGATGGGGGGGGGATCGCAGATACGCAGTATTTT.

The chain is built from TRBV29-1 and TRBJ2-1; TRBD2 might be the D (5 bases). Per the germline V gene, CDR1 is SQVTM and CDR2 is ANQGSEA. The CDR3 is 12 amino acids. With 4 bases removed from V and 2 bases from J, the gap between germline ends came to 6 bases. The CDR3 loop is CSVVGTYNEQFF. CDR3 coding DNA: TGCAGCGTTGTCGGGACCTACAATGAGCAGTTCTTC.

The V call is TRBV6-1, the J call TRBJ1-6, with TRBD1 identical over 9 bases. CDR3 length: 16 residues. With 3 bases clipped from V and 6 bases from J, the junction kept 6 bases outside the gene matches. The germline gives CDR1 MNHNS, CDR2 SASEGT. The CDR3 nucleotides read TGTGCCAGCAGTGACCTACAGGGGGCTGGTAATTCACCCCTCCACTTT. This encodes CASSDLQGAGNSPLHF.

This rearrangement joins TRBV20-1 to TRBJ2-1; the match to TRBD2 covers 12 bases. Germline assignment: CDR1 DFQATT and CDR2 SNEGSKA (reference sequence). CDR3 length equals 14 residues. The CDR3 is CGTSGGTQYNEQFF. CDR3 DNA sequence: TGCGGCACTAGCGGGGGGACCCAGTACAATGAGCAGTTCTTC.

The chain has TRBV20-1 and TRBJ2-5; D perhaps matches TRBD2 (5 bases). The CDR3 runs 14 residues. Trimming pared 6 bases from V and 4 bases from J, leaving 18 bases between. Germline V CDR1 and CDR2: DFQATT, SNEGSKA (reference sequence). The CDR3 here is CSAHGDSVRETQYF. DNA for the CDR3: TGCAGTGCCCATGGAGATAGCGTGCGAGAGACCCAGTACTTC.

The J gene is TRBJ1-5, the V gene TRBV10-3; D is unresolved. V lost 1 base and J lost 9, with 10 bases in between. Per germline, CDR1 ENHRY and CDR2 SYGVKD. This CDR3 comprises 13 residues. In DNA, the CDR3 is TGTGCCATCAGTGAGTTCAGTGACTGGCCCCAGCATTTT. Translating it yields CAISEFSDWPQHF.

The table lists this clonotype with a few counts. V is TRBV5-1 and J is TRBJ1-2, with no clear D. V was clipped by 0 bases and J by 5 bases, with 11 bases between them. CDR3 length: 14 amino acids. The germline CDR1 and CDR2 sequences are SGHRS and YFSETQ. The CDR3 loop is CASSLEGGTYGYTF. The DNA for the CDR3 is TGCGCCAGCAGCTTGGAGGGCGGCACTTATGGCTACACCTTC.

Details on this clonotype: One end of the junction is discordant with germline, which a read error may explain. V usage is TRBV7-7 and J usage is TRBJ2-7; D may match TRBD1 or TRBD2 (6 bases each). The germline V gene has CDR1 SSHAT and CDR2 FNYEAQ (reference sequence). The CDR3 totals 13 residues. CDR3 coding DNA: TGTGCTAGCAGCGAGTCGGGGGCGAATGAGCAGTACTTC. This sequence encodes CASSESGANEQYF.

The CDR3 bases are TGTGCCAGCCTCTTAGCGGGCCGGGGTAATGAAAAACTGTTTTTT. Translating it yields CASLLAGRGNEKLFF. The gene calls are TRBV2 and TRBJ1-4; D call uncertain. The ends were cut back, 8 bases at V and 4 bases at J, with 17 bases in the middle. Germline CDR1 and CDR2: SNHLY and FYNNEI. This CDR3 has 15 amino acids.

V is TRBV11-2 and J is TRBJ2-7, with D unresolved. CDR3 length: 15 residues. The germline V gene has CDR1 SGHAT and CDR2 FQNNGV. The V and J ends lost 5 bases and 1 base respectively, with 15 bases between them. CDR3 region: CASSPAGSVSYEQYF. For the CDR3, the DNA is TGTGCCAGCAGCCCCGCCGGAAGCGTATCCTACGAGCAGTACTTC. The full variable domain, completed using reference TRBV11-2 and TRBJ2-7, is EAGVAQSPRYKIIEKRQSVAFWCNPISGHATLYWYQQILGQGPKLLIQFQNNGVVDDSQLPKDRFSAERLKGVDSTLKIQPAKLEDSAVYLCASSPAGSVSYEQYFGPGTRLTVT.

The chain carries TRBV3-1 and TRBJ2-3, with D tentatively TRBD1 (6 bases). The CDR3 sequence is 14 residues long. Trimming left V 4 bases short and J 3 bases short, with 11 bases between. Per the germline V gene, CDR1 is LGHDT and CDR2 is YNNKEL (reference sequence). CDR3 sequence reads: CASSLRTVTDTQYF. CDR3 DNA: TGTGCCAGCAGCCTGCGGACAGTTACAGATACGCAGTATTTT.

The rearrangement uses TRBV9 and TRBJ2-5; the D gene is possibly TRBD1 (5 bases). Germline lookup yields CDR1 SGDLS and CDR2 YYNGEE. CDR3 size: 14 residues. V lost 3 bases, J lost 1 base, and 10 bases lay in between. CDR3 bases: TGTGCCAGCAGCGGCGACAGTCTCCAAGAGACCCAGTACTTC. It yields the protein CASSGDSLQETQYF.

The chain has TRBV2 and TRBJ2-5; 8 bases line up with TRBD2. CDR3 length: 16 residues. Germline CDR1 SNHLY, CDR2 FYNNEI. Trimming at V came to 2 bases and at J to 0 bases, leaving 5 bases not matched to a gene. The CDR3 region has the DNA TGTGCCAGCAGTGAATCAGGCGGGGGGTACCAAGAGACCCAGTACTTC. It is translated as CASSESGGGYQETQYF. The full variable domain, rest sourced from reference TRBV2 and TRBJ2-5, is EPEVTQTPSHQVTQMGQEVILRCVPISNHLYFYWYRQILGQKVEFLVSFYNNEISEKSEIFDDQFSVERPDGSNFTLKIRSTKLEDSAMYFCASSESGGGYQETQYFGPGTRLLVL.

The V call is TRBV20-1, the J call TRBJ2-3; 8 nucleotides line up with TRBD2. This CDR3 spans 14 amino acids. V shed 1 base, J shed 7 bases, and the junction held 7 bases outside the gene matches. Per the germline V gene, CDR1 is DFQATT and CDR2 is SNEGSKA (reference sequence). CDR3 in amino acids: CSARASGGPYTQYF. The CDR3 nucleotides read TGCAGTGCTAGAGCCAGCGGGGGTCCCTATACGCAGTATTTT.

This CDR3 reads CSATGAGTSVYEQYF. As DNA, the CDR3 is TGCAGTGCCACCGGGGCCGGGACTAGCGTCTACGAGCAGTACTTC. The rearrangement links TRBV20-1 to TRBJ2-7, with 10 nucleotides matching TRBD2. The CDR3 is made up of 15 amino acids. From germline, CDR1 is DFQATT and CDR2 SNEGSKA (reference sequence). Germline trimming cut 6 bases from V and 3 bases from J; bases unmatched to any gene: 11.